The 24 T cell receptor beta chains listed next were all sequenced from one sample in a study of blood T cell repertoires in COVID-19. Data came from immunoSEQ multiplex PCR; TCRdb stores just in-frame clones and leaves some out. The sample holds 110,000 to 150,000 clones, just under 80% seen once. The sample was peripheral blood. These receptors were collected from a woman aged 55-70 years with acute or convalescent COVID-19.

The CDR3 here is CASRSGRAGFEQYF. The CDR3 DNA reads as TGCGCCAGCAGAAGCGGGAGGGCCGGGTTCGAGCAGTACTTC. The rearrangement joins TRBV5-1 to TRBJ2-7, with TRBD2 matching 10 bases. The trim removed 5 bases at V and 6 bases at J, leaving 8 bases unmatched. The germline V gene encodes CDR1 SGHRS and CDR2 YFSETQ. The CDR3 runs 14 residues.

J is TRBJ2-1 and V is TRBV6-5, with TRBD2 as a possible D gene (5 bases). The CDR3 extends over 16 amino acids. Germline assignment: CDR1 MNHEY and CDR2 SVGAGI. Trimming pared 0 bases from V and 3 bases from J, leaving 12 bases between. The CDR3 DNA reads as TGTGCCAGCAGTTACTCGACGGGAACATACTACAATGAGCAGTTCTTC. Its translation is CASSYSTGTYYNEQFF.

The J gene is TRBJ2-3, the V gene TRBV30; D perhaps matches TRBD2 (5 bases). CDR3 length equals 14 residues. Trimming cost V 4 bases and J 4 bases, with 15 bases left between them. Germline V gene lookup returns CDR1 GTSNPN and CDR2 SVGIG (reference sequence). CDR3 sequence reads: CAWTVGGGADTQYF. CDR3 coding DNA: TGTGCCTGGACGGTAGGAGGTGGCGCAGATACGCAGTATTTT. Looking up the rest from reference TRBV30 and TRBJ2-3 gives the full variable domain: SQTIHQWPATLVQPVGSPLSLECTVEGTSNPNLYWYRQAAGRGLQLLFYSVGIGQISSEVPQNLSASRPQDRQFILSSKKLLLSDSGFYLCAWTVGGGADTQYFGPGTRLTVL.

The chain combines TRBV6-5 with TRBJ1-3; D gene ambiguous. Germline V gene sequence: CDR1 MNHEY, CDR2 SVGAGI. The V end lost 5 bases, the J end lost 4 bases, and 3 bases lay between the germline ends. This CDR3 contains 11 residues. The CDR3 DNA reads TGTGCCAGCAGTCAAGGAAACACCATATATTTT. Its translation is CASSQGNTIYF.

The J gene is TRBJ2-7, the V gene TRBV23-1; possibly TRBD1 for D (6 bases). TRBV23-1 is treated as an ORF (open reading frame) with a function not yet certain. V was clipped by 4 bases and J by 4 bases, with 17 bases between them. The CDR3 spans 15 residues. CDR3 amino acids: CASSPRGQQTYEQYF. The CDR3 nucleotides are TGCGCCAGCAGTCCACGAGGACAGCAAACTTACGAGCAGTACTTC.

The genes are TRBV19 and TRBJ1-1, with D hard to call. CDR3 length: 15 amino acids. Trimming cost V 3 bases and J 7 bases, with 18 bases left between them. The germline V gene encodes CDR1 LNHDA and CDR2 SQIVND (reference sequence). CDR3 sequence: CASSMTLGREGEAFF. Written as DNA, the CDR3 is TGTGCCAGTAGTATGACCCTGGGGAGGGAAGGTGAAGCTTTCTTT.

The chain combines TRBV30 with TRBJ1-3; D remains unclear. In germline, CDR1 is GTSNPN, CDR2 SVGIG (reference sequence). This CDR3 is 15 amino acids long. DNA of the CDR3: TGTATCTGGAGTGTAACTGGGAGCTCTGGAAACACCATATATTTT. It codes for CIWSVTGSSGNTIYF.

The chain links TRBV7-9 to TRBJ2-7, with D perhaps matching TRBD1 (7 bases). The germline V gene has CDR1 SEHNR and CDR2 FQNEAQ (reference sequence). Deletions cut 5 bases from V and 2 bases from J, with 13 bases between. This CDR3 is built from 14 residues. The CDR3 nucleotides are TGTGCCAGCAGCGCGACAGGGACTCCCTACGAGCAGTACTTC. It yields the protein CASSATGTPYEQYF.

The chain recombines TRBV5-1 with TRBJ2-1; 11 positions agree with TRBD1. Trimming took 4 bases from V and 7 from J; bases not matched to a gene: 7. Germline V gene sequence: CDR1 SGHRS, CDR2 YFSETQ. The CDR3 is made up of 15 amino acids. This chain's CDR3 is CASSPGTGGWNEQFF. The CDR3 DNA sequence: TGCGCCAGCAGCCCCGGGACAGGGGGTTGGAATGAGCAGTTCTTC.

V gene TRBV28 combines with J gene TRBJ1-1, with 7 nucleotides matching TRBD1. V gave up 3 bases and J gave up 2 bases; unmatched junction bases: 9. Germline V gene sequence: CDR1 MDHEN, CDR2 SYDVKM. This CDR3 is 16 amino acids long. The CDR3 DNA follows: TGTGCCAGCAGTTTGGACTCACAGGGGAATAACACTGAAGCTTTCTTT. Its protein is CASSLDSQGNNTEAFF. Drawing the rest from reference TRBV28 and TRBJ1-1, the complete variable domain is DVKVTQSSRYLVKRTGEKVFLECVQDMDHENMFWYRQDPGLGLRLIYFSYDVKMKEKGDIPEGYSVSREKKERFSLILESASTNQTSMYLCASSLDSQGNNTEAFFGQGTRLTVV.

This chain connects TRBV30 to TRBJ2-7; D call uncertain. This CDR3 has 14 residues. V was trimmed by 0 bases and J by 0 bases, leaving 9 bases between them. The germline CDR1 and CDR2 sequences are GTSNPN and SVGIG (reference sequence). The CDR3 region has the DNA TGTGCCTGGAGTGTACTCCCGGGCTCCTACGAGCAGTACTTC. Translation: CAWSVLPGSYEQYF.

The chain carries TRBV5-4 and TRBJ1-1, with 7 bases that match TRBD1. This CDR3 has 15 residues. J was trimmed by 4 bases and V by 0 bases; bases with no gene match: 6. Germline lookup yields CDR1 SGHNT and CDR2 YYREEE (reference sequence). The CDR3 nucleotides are TGTGCCAGCAGCTTGGAGGGGGCGCGGAGCACTGAAGCTTTCTTT. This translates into CASSLEGARSTEAFF.

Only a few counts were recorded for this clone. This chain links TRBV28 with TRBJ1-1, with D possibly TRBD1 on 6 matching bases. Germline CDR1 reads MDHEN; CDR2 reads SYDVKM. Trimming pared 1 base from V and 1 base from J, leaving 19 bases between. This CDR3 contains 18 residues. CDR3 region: CASSLYPPGARANTEAFF. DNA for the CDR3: TGTGCCAGCAGTTTATATCCGCCAGGGGCGAGGGCGAACACTGAAGCTTTCTTT.

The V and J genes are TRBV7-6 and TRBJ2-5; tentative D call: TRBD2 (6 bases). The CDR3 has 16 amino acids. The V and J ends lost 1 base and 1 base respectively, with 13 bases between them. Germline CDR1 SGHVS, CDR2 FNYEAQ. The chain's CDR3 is CASSLGSGWSQETQYF. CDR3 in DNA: TGTGCCAGCAGCTTAGGCAGCGGGTGGTCCCAAGAGACCCAGTACTTC.

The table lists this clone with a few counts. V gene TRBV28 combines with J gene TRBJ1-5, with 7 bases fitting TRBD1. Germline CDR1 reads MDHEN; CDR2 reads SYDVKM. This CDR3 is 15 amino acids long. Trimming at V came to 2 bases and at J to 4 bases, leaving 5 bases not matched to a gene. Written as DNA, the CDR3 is TGTGCCAGCAGTTTAGGGGACAGCCAAAATCAGCCCCAGCATTTT. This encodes CASSLGDSQNQPQHF.

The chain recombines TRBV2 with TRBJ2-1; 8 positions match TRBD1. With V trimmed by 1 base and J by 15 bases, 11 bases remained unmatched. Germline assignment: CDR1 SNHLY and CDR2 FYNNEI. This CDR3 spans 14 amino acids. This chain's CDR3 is CASSEGIQNRGTFF. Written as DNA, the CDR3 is TGTGCCAGCAGTGAAGGGATTCAGAACAGGGGGACGTTCTTC.

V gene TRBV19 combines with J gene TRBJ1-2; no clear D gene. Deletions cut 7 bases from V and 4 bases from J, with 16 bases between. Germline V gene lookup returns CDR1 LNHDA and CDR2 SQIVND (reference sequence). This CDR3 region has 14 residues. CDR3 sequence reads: CASTSRSRLYGYTF. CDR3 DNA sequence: TGTGCCAGTACCAGTCGAAGCCGACTCTATGGCTACACCTTC. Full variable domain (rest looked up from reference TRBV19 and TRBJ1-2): DGGITQSPKYLFRKEGQNVTLSCEQNLNHDAMYWYRQDPGQGLRLIYYSQIVNDFQKGDIAEGYSVSREKKESFPLTVTSAQKNPTAFYLCASTSRSRLYGYTFGSGTRLTVV.

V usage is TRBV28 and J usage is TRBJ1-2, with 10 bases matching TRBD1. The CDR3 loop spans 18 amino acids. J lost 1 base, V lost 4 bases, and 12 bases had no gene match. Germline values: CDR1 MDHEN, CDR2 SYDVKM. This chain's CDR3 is CASSSPGTGDPFNYGYTF. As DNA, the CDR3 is TGTGCCAGCAGTTCCCCCGGGACAGGGGACCCCTTTAACTATGGCTACACCTTC.

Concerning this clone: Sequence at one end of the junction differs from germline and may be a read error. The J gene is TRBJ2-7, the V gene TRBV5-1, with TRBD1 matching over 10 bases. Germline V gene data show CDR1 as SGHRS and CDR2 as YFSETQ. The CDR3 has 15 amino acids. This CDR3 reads CASSRGTGDVLVFNF. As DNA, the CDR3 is TGCGCCAGCAGCCGCGGGACAGGGGACGTTTTGGTGTTTAACTTC. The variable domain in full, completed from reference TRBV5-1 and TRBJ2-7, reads KAGVTQTPRYLIKTRGQQVTLSCSPISGHRSVSWYQQTPGQGLQFLFEYFSETQRNKGNFPGRFSGRQFSNSRSEMNVSTLELGDSALYLCASSRGTGDVLVFNFGPGTRLTVT.

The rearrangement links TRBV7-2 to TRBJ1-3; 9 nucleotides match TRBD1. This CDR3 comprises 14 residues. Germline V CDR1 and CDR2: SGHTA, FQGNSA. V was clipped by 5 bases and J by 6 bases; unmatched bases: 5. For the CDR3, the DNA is TGTGCCAGCAGCCCCAGGACAGGGGAAAACACCATATATTTT. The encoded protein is CASSPRTGENTIYF.

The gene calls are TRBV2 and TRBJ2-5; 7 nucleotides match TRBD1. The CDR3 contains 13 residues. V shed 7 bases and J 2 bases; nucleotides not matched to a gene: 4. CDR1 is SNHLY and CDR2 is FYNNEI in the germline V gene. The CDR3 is CASKMGQQETQYF. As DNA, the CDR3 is TGTGCCAGCAAGATGGGACAGCAAGAGACCCAGTACTTC.

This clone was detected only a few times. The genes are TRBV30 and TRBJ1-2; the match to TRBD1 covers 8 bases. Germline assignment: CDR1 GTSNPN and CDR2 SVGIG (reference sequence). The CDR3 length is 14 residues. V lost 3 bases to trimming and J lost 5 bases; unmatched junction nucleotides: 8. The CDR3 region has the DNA TGTGCCTGGAGACCGACAGGGGCCGCTTATGGCTACACCTTC. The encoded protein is CAWRPTGAAYGYTF.

CDR3 sequence: CASSTGTGGINEQFF. The CDR3 region has the DNA TGTGCCAGCTCTACCGGGACAGGGGGCATCAATGAGCAGTTCTTC. The chain uses TRBV9 and TRBJ2-1, with 12 positions matching TRBD1. The germline gives CDR1 SGDLS, CDR2 YYNGEE. J was trimmed by 6 bases and V by 7 bases; bases with no gene match: 8. The CDR3 consists of 15 residues.

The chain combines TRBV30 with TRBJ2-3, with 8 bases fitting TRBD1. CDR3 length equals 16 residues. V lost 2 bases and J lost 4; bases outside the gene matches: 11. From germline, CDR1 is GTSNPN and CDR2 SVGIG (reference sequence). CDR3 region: CAWSSPDRGNADTQYF. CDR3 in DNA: TGTGCCTGGAGTTCCCCCGACAGGGGAAACGCAGATACGCAGTATTTT.